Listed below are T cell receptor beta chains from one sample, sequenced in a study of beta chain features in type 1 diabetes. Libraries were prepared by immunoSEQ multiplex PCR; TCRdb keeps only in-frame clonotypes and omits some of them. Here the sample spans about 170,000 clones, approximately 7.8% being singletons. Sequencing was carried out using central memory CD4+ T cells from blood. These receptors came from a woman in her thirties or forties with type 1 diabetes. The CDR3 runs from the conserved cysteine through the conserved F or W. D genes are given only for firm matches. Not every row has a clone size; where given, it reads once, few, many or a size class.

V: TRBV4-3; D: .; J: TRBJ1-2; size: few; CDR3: CASSQGGAGVPSNYGYTF; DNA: TGCGCCAGCAGCCAAGGTGGAGCAGGGGTTCCTTCTAACTATGGCTACACCTTC
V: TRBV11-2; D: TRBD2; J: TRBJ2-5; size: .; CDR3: CASSLGALAGGGETQYF; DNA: TGTGCCAGCAGCTTAGGAGCCCTAGCGGGGGGCGGAGAGACCCAGTACTTC
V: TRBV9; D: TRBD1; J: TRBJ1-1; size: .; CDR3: CASSVTGGETEAFF; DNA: TGTGCCAGCAGCGTTACAGGGGGTGAAACTGAAGCTTTCTTT
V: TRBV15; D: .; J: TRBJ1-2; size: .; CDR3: CATSGQGWASNYGYTF; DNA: TGTGCCACCAGCGGCCAGGGATGGGCTTCTAACTATGGCTACACCTTC
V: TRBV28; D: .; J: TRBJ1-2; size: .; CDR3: CASSLRGNYGYTF; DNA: TGTGCCAGCAGTCTCAGGGGTAACTATGGCTACACCTTC
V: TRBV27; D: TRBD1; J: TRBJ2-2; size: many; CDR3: CASSLTPGTGRSGELFF; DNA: TGTGCCAGCAGTTTAACTCCCGGGACAGGGAGGTCCGGGGAGCTGTTTTTT
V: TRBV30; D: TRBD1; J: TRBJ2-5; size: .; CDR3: CAWSTGTDQETQYF; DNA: TGTGCCTGGAGTACCGGGACAGATCAAGAGACCCAGTACTTC
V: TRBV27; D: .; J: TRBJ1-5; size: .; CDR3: CASSLARDQPQHF; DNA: TGTGCCAGCAGTTTAGCTCGGGATCAGCCCCAGCATTTT
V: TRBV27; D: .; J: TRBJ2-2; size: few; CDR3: CASSSYLSNTGELFF; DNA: TGTGCCAGCAGTTCTTACTTATCGAACACCGGGGAGCTGTTTTTT
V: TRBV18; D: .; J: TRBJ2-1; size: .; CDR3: CASSVSIQGGMNEQFF; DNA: TGTGCCAGCTCAGTGTCTATACAGGGTGGCATGAATGAGCAGTTCTTC
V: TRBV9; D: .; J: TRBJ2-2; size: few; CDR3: CASSGSSLTGELFF; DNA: TGTGCCAGCAGCGGCTCTAGCCTGACCGGGGAGCTGTTTTTT
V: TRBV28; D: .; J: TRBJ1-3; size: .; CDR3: CASSPPGGGNTIYF; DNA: TGTGCCAGCAGTCCCCCTGGGGGCGGAAACACCATATATTTT
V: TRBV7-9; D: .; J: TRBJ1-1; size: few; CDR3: CASRQMEAAEAFF; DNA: TGTGCCAGCAGACAAATGGAGGCGGCTGAAGCTTTCTTT
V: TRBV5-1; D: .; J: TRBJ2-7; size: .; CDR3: CASSRTGGDGEQYF; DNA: TGCGCCAGCAGTCGCACAGGGGGGGATGGCGAGCAGTACTTC
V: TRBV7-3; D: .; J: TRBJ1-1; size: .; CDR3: CASSFGERSEAFF; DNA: TGTGCCAGCAGCTTTGGGGAGAGAAGTGAAGCTTTCTTT
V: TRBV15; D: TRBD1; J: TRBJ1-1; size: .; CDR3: CATSRTSLGQGNTEAFF; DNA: TGTGCCACCAGCAGAACCTCTCTGGGACAGGGAAACACTGAAGCTTTCTTT
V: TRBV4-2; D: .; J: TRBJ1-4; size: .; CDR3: CASSHPGDEKLFF; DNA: TGTGCCAGCAGCCATCCAGGGGATGAAAAACTGTTTTTT
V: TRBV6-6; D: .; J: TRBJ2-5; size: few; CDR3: CASSLNSETQYF; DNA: TGTGCCAGCAGTCTAAATTCGGAGACCCAGTACTTC
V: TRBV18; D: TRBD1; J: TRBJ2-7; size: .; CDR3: CASSPGQGDREQYF; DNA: TGTGCCAGCTCACCGGGACAGGGAGACCGCGAGCAGTACTTC
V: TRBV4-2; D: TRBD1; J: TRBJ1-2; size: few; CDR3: CASSHLDRGLGYYYGYTF; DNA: TGTGCCAGCAGCCACCTCGACAGGGGGCTCGGGTACTACTATGGCTACACCTTC
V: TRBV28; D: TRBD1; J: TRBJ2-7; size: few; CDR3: CASSSSTGTAYEQYF; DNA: TGTGCCAGCAGCTCCTCCACCGGGACAGCCTACGAGCAGTACTTC
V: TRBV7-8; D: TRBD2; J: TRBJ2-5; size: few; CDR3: CASSLVGLAGRETQYF; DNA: TGTGCCAGCAGCTTAGTTGGGCTAGCGGGACGAGAGACCCAGTACTTC
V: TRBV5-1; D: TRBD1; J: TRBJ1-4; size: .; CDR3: CASSSTGADNEKLFF; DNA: TGCGCCAGCAGCTCGACAGGGGCGGATAATGAAAAACTGTTTTTT
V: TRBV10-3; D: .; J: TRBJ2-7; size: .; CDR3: CAIRESPGATYEQYF; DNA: TGTGCCATCAGAGAATCTCCGGGAGCCACCTACGAGCAGTACTTC
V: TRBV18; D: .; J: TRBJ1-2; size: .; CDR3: CASAPGGIYYGYTF; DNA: TGTGCCAGCGCCCCGGGAGGAATCTACTATGGCTACACCTTC
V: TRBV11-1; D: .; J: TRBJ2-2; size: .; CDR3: CASSFYGELFF; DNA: TGTGCCAGCAGCTTTTACGGGGAGCTGTTTTTT
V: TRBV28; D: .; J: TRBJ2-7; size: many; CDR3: CASSLGGRAYEQYF; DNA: TGTGCCAGCAGTCTCGGCGGTAGAGCCTACGAGCAGTACTTC
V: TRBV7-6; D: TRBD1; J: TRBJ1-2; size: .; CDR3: CASSLGQGRGYTF; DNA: TGTGCCAGCAGCTTAGGACAGGGACGTGGCTACACCTTC
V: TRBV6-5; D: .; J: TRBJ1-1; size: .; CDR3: CASSRGGTEAFF; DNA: TGTGCCAGCAGCCGAGGGGGCACTGAAGCTTTCTTT
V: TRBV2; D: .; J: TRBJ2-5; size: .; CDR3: CASRNRVRETQYF; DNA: TGTGCCAGCAGAAACAGGGTTCGTGAGACCCAGTACTTC
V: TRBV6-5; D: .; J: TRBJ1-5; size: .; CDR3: CASSLTGAQPQHF; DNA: TGTGCCAGCAGTCTGACAGGCGCTCAGCCCCAGCATTTT
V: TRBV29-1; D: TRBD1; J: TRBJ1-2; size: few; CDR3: CSVPGTGGGGYTF; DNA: TGCAGCGTGCCGGGGACAGGCGGTGGGGGCTACACCTTC
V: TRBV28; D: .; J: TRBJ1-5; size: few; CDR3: CASRPTQGQPQHF; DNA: TGTGCCAGCAGGCCAACACAGGGACAGCCCCAGCATTTT
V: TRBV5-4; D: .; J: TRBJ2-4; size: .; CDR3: CASSLVGAGGGGNIQYF; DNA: TGTGCCAGCAGCTTGGTCGGAGCCGGGGGCGGGGGAAACATTCAGTACTTC
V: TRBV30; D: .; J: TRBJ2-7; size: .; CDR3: CAWSVASRTYEQYF; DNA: TGTGCCTGGAGTGTAGCTAGCAGGACCTACGAGCAGTACTTC
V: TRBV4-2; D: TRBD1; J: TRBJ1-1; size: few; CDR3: CASSQDQGQQSEAFF; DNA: TGTGCCAGCAGCCAAGATCAGGGACAGCAGTCTGAAGCTTTCTTT
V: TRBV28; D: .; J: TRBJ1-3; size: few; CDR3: CASSSYREEDGNTIYF; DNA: TGTGCCAGCAGTTCGTACAGGGAAGAGGATGGAAACACCATATATTTT
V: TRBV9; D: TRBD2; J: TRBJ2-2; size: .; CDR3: CASSPVAGGHTGELFF; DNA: TGTGCCAGCAGCCCAGTAGCGGGGGGGCACACCGGGGAGCTGTTTTTT
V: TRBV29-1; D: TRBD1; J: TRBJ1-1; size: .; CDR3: CSGGEGAISTEAFF; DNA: TGCAGCGGCGGAGAGGGGGCGATCTCCACTGAAGCTTTCTTT
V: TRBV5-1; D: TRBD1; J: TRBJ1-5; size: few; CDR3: CASSPGGGNQPQHF; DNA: TGCGCCAGCAGCCCAGGGGGAGGAAATCAGCCCCAGCATTTT
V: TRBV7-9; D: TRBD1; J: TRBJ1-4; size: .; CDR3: CASSSTGAANEKLFF; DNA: TGTGCCAGCAGCTCAACAGGGGCAGCTAATGAAAAACTGTTTTTT
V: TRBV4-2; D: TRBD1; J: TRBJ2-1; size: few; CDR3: CASSPMGQGANNEQFF; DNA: TGTGCCAGCAGCCCGATGGGGCAGGGGGCGAACAATGAGCAGTTCTTC
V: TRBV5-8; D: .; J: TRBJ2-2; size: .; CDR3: CASSLVGTTGELFF; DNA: TGTGCCAGCAGCTTGGTTGGGACAACCGGGGAGCTGTTTTTT
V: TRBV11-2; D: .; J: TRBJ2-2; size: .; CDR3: CASSSPGGTGELFF; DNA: TGTGCCAGCAGCTCCCCAGGAGGTACCGGGGAGCTGTTTTTT
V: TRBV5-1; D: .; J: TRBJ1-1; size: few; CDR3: CASSPQGEAEAFF; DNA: TGCGCCAGCAGTCCTCAGGGCGAGGCTGAAGCTTTCTTT